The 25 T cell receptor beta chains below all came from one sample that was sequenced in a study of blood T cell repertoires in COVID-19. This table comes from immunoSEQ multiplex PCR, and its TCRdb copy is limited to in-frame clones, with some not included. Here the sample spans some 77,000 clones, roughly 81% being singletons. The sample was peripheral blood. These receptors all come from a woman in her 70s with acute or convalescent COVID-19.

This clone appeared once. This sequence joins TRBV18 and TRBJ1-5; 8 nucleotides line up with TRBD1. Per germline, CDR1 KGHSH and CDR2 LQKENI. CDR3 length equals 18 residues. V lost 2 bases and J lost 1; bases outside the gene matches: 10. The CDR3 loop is CASSPRVTDRVSNQPQHF. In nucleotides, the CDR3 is TGTGCCAGCTCACCAAGGGTAACGGACAGGGTCAGCAATCAGCCCCAGCATTTT.

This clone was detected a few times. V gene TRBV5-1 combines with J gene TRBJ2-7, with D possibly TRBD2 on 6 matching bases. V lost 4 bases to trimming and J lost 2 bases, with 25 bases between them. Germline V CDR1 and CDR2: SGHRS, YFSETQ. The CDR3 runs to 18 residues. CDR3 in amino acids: CASSVNPTRGSGPYEQYF. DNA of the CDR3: TGCGCCAGCAGCGTGAACCCCACCCGGGGGTCGGGCCCCTACGAGCAGTACTTC.

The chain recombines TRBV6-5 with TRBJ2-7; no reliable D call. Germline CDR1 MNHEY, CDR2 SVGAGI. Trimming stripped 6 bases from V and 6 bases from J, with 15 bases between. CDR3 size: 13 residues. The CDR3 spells CASRYARGFEQYF. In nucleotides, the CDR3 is TGTGCCAGCAGGTACGCCAGAGGTTTCGAGCAGTACTTC.

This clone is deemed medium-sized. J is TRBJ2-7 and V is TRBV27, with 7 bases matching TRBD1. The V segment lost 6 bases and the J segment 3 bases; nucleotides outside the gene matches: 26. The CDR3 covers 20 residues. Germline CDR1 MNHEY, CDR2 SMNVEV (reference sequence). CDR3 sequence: CASSPLGWGTDSHPNYEQYF. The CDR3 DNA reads TGTGCCAGCAGCCCCCTGGGTTGGGGGACAGACTCACATCCGAACTACGAGCAGTACTTC.

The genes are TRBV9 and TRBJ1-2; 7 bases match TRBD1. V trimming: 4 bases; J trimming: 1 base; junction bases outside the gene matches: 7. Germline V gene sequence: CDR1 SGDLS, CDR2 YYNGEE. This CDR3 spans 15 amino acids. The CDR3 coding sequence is TGTGCCAGCAGCTCTCAGGGGGTCGTTAACTATGGCTACACCTTC. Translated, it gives CASSSQGVVNYGYTF.

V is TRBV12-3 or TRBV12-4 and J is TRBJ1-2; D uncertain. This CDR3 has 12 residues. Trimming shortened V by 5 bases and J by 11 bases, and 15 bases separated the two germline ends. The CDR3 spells CASSPSTGSYTF. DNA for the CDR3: TGTGCCAGCAGTCCGTCGACGGGATCGTACACCTTC.

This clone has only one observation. Here the CDR3 reads CASSPGGRNTEAFF. CDR3 sequence (DNA): TGTGCCAGCAGCCCGGGGGGGAGGAACACTGAAGCTTTCTTT. The chain couples TRBV3-1 (or the pseudogene TRBV3-2) to TRBJ1-1, with D perhaps TRBD1 (5 bases). Germline CDR1 reads LGHDT; CDR2 reads YNNKEL (reference sequence). This CDR3 has 14 amino acids. V lost 4 bases and J lost 1, with 10 bases in between.

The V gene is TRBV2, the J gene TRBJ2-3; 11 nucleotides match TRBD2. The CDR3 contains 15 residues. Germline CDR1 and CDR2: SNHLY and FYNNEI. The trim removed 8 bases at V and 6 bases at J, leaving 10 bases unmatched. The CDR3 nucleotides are TGTGCCAGCGCCAAACTAGCGGGAGCAACGGATACGCAGTATTTT. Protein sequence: CASAKLAGATDTQYF.

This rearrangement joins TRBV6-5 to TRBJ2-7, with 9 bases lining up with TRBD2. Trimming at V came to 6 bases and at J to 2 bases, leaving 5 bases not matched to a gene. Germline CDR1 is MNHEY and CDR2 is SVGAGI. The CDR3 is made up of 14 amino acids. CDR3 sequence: CASRGGLAAYEQYF. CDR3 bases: TGTGCCAGCAGGGGGGGACTAGCCGCCTACGAGCAGTACTTC.

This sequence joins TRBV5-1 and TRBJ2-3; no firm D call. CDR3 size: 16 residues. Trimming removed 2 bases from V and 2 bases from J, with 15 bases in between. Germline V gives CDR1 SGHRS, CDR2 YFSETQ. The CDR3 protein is CASSFNVGAATDTQYF. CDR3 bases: TGCGCCAGCAGCTTCAACGTAGGAGCCGCCACAGATACGCAGTATTTT.

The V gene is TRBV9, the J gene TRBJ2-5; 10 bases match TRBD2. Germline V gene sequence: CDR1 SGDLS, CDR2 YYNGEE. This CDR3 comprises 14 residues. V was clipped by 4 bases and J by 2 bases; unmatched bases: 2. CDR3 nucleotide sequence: TGTGCCAGCAGCCTGACTAGCGGGCAAGAGACCCAGTACTTC. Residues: CASSLTSGQETQYF.

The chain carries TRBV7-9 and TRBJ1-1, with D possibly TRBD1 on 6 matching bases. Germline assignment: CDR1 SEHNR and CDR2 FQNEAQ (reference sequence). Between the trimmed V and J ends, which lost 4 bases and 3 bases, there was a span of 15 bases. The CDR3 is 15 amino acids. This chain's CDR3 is CASSSSGGLDTEAFF. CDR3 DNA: TGTGCCAGCAGCTCTTCGGGGGGGCTGGACACTGAAGCTTTCTTT.

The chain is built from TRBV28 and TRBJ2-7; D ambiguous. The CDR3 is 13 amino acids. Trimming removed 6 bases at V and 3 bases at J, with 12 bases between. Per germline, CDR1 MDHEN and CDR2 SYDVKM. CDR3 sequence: CASSDFPRYEQYF. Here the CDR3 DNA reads TGTGCCAGCAGCGACTTTCCGCGCTACGAGCAGTACTTC.

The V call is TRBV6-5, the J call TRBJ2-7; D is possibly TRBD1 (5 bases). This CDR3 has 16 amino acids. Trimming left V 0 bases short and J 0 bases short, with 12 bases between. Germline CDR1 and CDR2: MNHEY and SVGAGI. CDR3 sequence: CASSYSTASSSYEQYF. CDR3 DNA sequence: TGTGCCAGCAGTTACTCGACAGCGAGCAGCTCCTACGAGCAGTACTTC.

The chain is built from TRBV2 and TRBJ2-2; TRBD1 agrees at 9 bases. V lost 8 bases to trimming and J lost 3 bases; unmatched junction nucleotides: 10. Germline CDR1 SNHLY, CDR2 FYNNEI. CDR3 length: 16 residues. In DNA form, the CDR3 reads TGTGCCAGCGGTCGACAGGGGGTTATGGACACCGGGGAGCTGTTTTTT. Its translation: CASGRQGVMDTGELFF.

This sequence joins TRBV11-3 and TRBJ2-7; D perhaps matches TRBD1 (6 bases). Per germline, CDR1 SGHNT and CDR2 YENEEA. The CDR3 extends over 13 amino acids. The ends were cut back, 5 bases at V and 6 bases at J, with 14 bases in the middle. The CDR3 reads CASSTRQDTEQYF. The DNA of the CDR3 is TGTGCCAGCAGCACCAGACAGGACACCGAGCAGTACTTC.

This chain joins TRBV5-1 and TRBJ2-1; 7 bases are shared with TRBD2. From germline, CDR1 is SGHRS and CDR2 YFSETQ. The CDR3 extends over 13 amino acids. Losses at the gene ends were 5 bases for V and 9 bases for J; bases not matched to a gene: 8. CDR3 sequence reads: CASRPGEGCEQFF. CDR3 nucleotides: TGCGCCAGCAGACCGGGGGAGGGGTGTGAGCAGTTCTTC.

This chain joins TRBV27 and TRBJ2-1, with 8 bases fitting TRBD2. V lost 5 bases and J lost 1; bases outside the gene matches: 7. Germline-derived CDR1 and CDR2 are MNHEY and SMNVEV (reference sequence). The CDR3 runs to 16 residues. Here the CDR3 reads CASSLKSGRSYNEQFF. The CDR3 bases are TGTGCCAGCAGTCTAAAAAGCGGGAGATCCTACAATGAGCAGTTCTTC.

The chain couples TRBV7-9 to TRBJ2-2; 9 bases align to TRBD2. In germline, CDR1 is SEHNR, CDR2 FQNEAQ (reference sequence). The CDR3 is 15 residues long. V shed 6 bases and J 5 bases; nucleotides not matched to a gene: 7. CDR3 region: CASREAGGPTGELFF. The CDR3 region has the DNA TGTGCCAGCAGGGAGGCGGGAGGGCCGACCGGGGAGCTGTTTTTT.

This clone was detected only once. Here the CDR3 DNA reads TGTGCCAGCAAGTGGTCGGAGGAGAACTACGAGCAGTACTTC. Protein: CASKWSEENYEQYF. The gene calls are TRBV2 and TRBJ2-7, with D maybe TRBD2 (5 bases). This CDR3 region has 14 residues. CDR1 SNHLY and CDR2 FYNNEI come from the germline V gene. V gave up 7 bases and J gave up 3 bases, with 16 bases separating them.

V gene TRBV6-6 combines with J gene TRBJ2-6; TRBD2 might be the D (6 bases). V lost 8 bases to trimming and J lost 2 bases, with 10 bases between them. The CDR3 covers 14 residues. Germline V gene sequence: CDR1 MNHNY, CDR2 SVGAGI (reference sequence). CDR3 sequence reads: CASWGVPGANVLTF. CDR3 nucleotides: TGTGCCAGCTGGGGGGTCCCTGGGGCCAACGTCCTGACTTTC.

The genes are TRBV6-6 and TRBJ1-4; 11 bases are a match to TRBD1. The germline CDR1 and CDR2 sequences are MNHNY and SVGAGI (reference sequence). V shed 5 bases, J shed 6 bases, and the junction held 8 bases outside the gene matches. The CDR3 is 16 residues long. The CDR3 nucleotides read TGTGCCAGCAGTCATCGTCCGGGACAGGGGGATGAAAAACTGTTTTTT. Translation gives CASSHRPGQGDEKLFF.

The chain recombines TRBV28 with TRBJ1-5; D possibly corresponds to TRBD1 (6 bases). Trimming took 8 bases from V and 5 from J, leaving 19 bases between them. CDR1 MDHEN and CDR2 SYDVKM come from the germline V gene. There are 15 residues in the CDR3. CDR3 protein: CASYTTGQADQPQHF. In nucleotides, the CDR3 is TGTGCCAGCTATACAACGGGACAAGCAGATCAGCCCCAGCATTTT. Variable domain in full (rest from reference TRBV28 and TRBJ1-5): DVKVTQSSRYLVKRTGEKVFLECVQDMDHENMFWYRQDPGLGLRLIYFSYDVKMKEKGDIPEGYSVSREKKERFSLILESASTNQTSMYLCASYTTGQADQPQHFGDGTRLSIL.

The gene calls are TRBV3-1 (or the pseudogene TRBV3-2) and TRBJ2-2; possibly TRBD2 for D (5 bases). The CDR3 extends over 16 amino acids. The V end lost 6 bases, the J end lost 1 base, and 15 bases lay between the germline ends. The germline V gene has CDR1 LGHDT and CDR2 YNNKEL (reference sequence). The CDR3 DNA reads TGTGCCAGCAGAAACAGAGGGCAGGAGAACACCGGGGAGCTGTTTTTT. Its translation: CASRNRGQENTGELFF.

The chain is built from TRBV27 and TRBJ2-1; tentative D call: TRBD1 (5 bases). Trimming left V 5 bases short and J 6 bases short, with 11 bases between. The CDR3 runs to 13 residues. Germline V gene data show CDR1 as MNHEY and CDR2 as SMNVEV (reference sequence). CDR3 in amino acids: CASSTSDSNEQFF. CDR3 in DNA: TGTGCCAGCAGTACCTCCGACAGCAATGAGCAGTTCTTC.